The next 31 T cell receptor beta chains were all read from a single sample in a study of T cells in Graves' hyperthyroidism and ophthalmopathy (dated by TCRdb to the late 2010s). Library preparation was by multiplex PCR. TCRdb names Illumina HiSeq 2000 as the instrument used. Amplification of TCR beta CDR3 regions was carried out from RNA transcripts. For the first round of RT-PCR on the TCR CDR3, the HTBI primer set was used together with the Qiagen OneStep RT-PCR kit. The public reads were reanalyzed by TCRdb: fastp trimming at Q25, MiXCR alignment, in-frame beta chains only. Entries are consolidated by CDR3 protein sequence, retaining the most common genes and DNA. Within this sample are a few hundred thousand distinct CDR3 sequences, with 15% of them counted one time only. The top ten clones comprise about 20% of the sample. Sequences were obtained from blood. The receptor set was obtained from a woman in her sixties with Graves' ophthalmopathy.

This clonotype was counted ten times or more. CDR3 loop: CASSFQGSPTDTQYF. The CDR3 DNA follows: TGTGCCAGCAGCTTCCAGGGGTCCCCCACAGATACGCAGTATTTT. The V call is TRBV7-2, the J call TRBJ2-3; maybe TRBD1 (6 bases). The CDR3 has 15 residues. Per the germline V gene, CDR1 is SGHTA and CDR2 is FQGNSA. Trimming removed 3 bases from V and 2 bases from J, with 12 bases in between.

The chain links TRBV9 to TRBJ2-7; D not resolved. This CDR3 has 15 amino acids. Germline V CDR1 and CDR2: SGDLS, YYNGEE. Deletions cut 3 bases from V and 2 bases from J, with 15 bases between. CDR3: CASSAAPQTTYEQYF. In DNA form, the CDR3 reads TGTGCCAGCAGCGCCGCTCCGCAGACCACCTACGAGCAGTACTTC. Full variable domain (missing parts from reference TRBV9 and TRBJ2-7): DSGVTQTPKHLITATGQRVTLRCSPRSGDLSVYWYQQSLDQGLQFLIQYYNGEERAKGNILERFSAQQFPDLHSELNLSSLELGDSALYFCASSAAPQTTYEQYFGPGTRLTVT.

The chain couples TRBV10-3 to TRBJ1-1, with a possible D match to TRBD1 (6 bases). Trimming cost V 0 bases and J 5 bases, with 16 bases left between them. This CDR3 is 16 amino acids long. From germline, CDR1 is ENHRY and CDR2 SYGVKD. CDR3 sequence reads: CAISESAGATGTEAFF. CDR3 DNA: TGTGCCATCAGTGAGTCGGCAGGGGCGACGGGAACTGAAGCTTTCTTT.

This clonotype was found many times. The J gene is TRBJ1-4, the V gene TRBV28; D unclear. There are 14 residues in the CDR3. Germline V gives CDR1 MDHEN, CDR2 SYDVKM. V was shortened by 7 bases and J by 3 bases, with 12 bases between the two germline ends. The CDR3 loop is CASTLGGPNEKLFF. CDR3 DNA: TGTGCCAGCACCCTAGGAGGACCTAATGAAAAACTGTTTTTT.

The chain employs TRBV20-1 and TRBJ2-1; 13 bases line up with TRBD2. The CDR3 runs 15 residues. V shed 3 bases and J 4 bases; nucleotides not matched to a gene: 3. CDR1 is DFQATT and CDR2 is SNEGSKA in the germline V gene (reference sequence). Written as DNA, the CDR3 is TGCAGTGCTAGGGGACTAGCGGGACCATACAATGAGCAGTTCTTC. Translation gives CSARGLAGPYNEQFF.

The V gene is TRBV28, the J gene TRBJ2-5; 9 bases fit TRBD1. V lost 7 bases, J lost 5 bases, and 11 bases stayed unmatched. This CDR3 contains 15 residues. The germline gives CDR1 MDHEN, CDR2 SYDVKM. CDR3 coding DNA: TGTGCCAGCACCACGTTGGGGACAGGGAAGGAGACCCAGTACTTC. Its protein is CASTTLGTGKETQYF.

The chain links TRBV4-1 to TRBJ2-1; 7 bases line up with TRBD1. CDR1 and CDR2 from the germline V gene are MGHRA and YSYEKL. The CDR3 runs to 11 residues. V trimming: 5 bases; J trimming: 8 bases; junction bases outside the gene matches: 0. Here the CDR3 DNA reads TGCGCCAGCAGCAGGGGGCATGAGCAGTTCTTC. Encoded protein: CASSRGHEQFF.

This clonotype has a handful of counts. This chain links TRBV5-1 with TRBJ2-2; unclear D gene. The germline V gene encodes CDR1 SGHRS and CDR2 YFSETQ. CDR3 size: 16 residues. The V end was cut by 0 bases, the J end by 0 bases, with 9 bases between. The chain's CDR3 is CASSLAQATNTGELFF. The DNA of the CDR3 is TGCGCCAGCAGCTTGGCCCAGGCTACGAACACCGGGGAGCTGTTTTTT.

V gene TRBV27 combines with J gene TRBJ1-1; D is unresolved. V was cut by 2 bases and J by 4 bases, with 8 bases left in between. The CDR3 runs to 13 residues. The germline gives CDR1 MNHEY, CDR2 SMNVEV (reference sequence). CDR3 residues: CASSLRIITEAFF. CDR3 nucleotides: TGTGCCAGCAGTTTAAGGATCATCACTGAAGCTTTCTTT.

A word on this clonotype: The junction differs from germline at one of its ends, possibly a read error. The rearrangement uses TRBV7-9 and TRBJ1-3; D is uncertain. The germline V gene has CDR1 SEHNR and CDR2 FQNEAQ (reference sequence). This CDR3 comprises 14 residues. CDR3 sequence reads: CTSSFAPSGNTIYF. The CDR3 nucleotides read TGTACCAGCAGCTTTGCCCCCTCTGGAAACACCATATATTTT.

This clonotype has just a few counts. The chain carries TRBV24-1 and TRBJ2-4, with 8 bases fitting TRBD1. Germline V gene data show CDR1 as KGHDR and CDR2 as SFDVKD. The CDR3 sequence is 15 residues long. After removal of 2 bases from V and 3 bases from J, the junction contained 2 bases not matched to a gene. CDR3 sequence reads: CATSDSDRVKNIQYF. The CDR3 DNA reads TGTGCCACCAGTGATTCGGACAGGGTCAAAAACATTCAGTACTTC.

The J gene is TRBJ1-1, the V gene TRBV5-5, with D perhaps TRBD1 (5 bases). Germline values: CDR1 SGHKS, CDR2 YYEKEE (reference sequence). Trimming removed 6 bases at V and 0 bases at J, with 12 bases between. CDR3 length: 14 amino acids. Here the CDR3 DNA reads TGTGCCAGCAAGGGAGGGACGGTGAACACTGAAGCTTTCTTT. Protein product: CASKGGTVNTEAFF. The entire variable domain, with the rest obtained from reference TRBV5-5 and TRBJ1-1, is as follows: DAGVTQSPTHLIKTRGQQVTLRCSPISGHKSVSWYQQVLGQGPQFIFQYYEKEERGRGNFPDRFSARQFPNYSSELNVNALLLGDSALYLCASKGGTVNTEAFFGQGTRLTVV.

This clonotype has more than one count but fewer than ten. The chain has TRBV9 and TRBJ1-1, with D perhaps TRBD1 (5 bases). The ends were cut back, 2 bases at V and 3 bases at J, with 11 bases in the middle. The CDR3 length is 14 residues. CDR1 and CDR2 (germline): SGDLS, YYNGEE. DNA for the CDR3: TGTGCCAGCAGCGTTTCAGGGAGGGACACTGAAGCTTTCTTT. Amino acid sequence: CASSVSGRDTEAFF.

This clonotype showed up just a few times. The chain has TRBV29-1 and TRBJ2-7, with 7 bases aligning to TRBD1. The CDR3 spans 15 residues. V lost 6 bases, J lost 3 bases, and 14 bases stayed unmatched. Per germline, CDR1 SQVTM and CDR2 ANQGSEA. CDR3 sequence reads: CSVAKPGQMGYEQYF. DNA for the CDR3: TGCAGCGTCGCCAAGCCGGGACAGATGGGCTACGAGCAGTACTTC.

The V call is TRBV7-8, the J call TRBJ2-5, with D possibly matching TRBD2 (6 bases). Per germline, CDR1 SGHVS and CDR2 FQNEAQ. V lost 5 bases to trimming and J lost 4 bases, with 23 bases between them. This CDR3 spans 17 amino acids. Here the CDR3 DNA reads TGTGCCAGCAGCCCTGTTCTGCGGGACCCGATAGGAGAGACCCAGTACTTC. Translating gives CASSPVLRDPIGETQYF.

Remarks on this clonotype: A much larger clone lies a single base off, so this may be a read error. The rearrangement joins TRBV20-1 to TRBJ2-7; TRBD2 matches at 14 bases. This CDR3 is built from 15 residues. Germline values: CDR1 DFQATT, CDR2 SNEGSKA (reference sequence). The V and J ends lost 5 bases and 7 bases, in that order; junction bases with no gene match: 10. The CDR3 here is CSAGPWGTSGSEQYF. The CDR3 bases are TGCAGTGCTGGCCCCTGGGGGACTAGCGGGAGTGAGCAGTACTTC.

This chain uses TRBV20-1 with TRBJ2-1, with D perhaps given as TRBD1 or TRBD2 (5 bases each). Germline-derived CDR1 and CDR2 are DFQATT and SNEGSKA (reference sequence). V was shortened by 1 base and J by 4 bases, with 8 bases between the two germline ends. CDR3 length: 13 amino acids. CDR3 in DNA: TGCAGTGCTAGAGGGGGGACGTACAATGAGCAGTTCTTC. It encodes CSARGGTYNEQFF.

With respect to this clonotype: With a much larger clone just one base away, this may be a read error. This sequence joins TRBV11-2 and TRBJ2-7; possibly TRBD1 or TRBD2 for D (6 bases each). The better agreement between TRBJ2-1 and the DNA end casts doubt on the J call. The CDR3 loop spans 14 amino acids. The germline CDR1 and CDR2 sequences are SGHAT and FQNNGV. The CDR3 spells CASSLRGAGDEQFF. CDR3 sequence (DNA): TGTGCCAGCAGCTTGAGGGGGGCCGGGGACGAGCAGTTCTTC.

This clonotype was observed a handful of times. This chain joins TRBV9 and TRBJ2-3, with D possibly matching TRBD2 (5 bases). The CDR3 is made up of 15 amino acids. Trimming left V 1 base short and J 6 bases short, with 15 bases between. Germline loops: CDR1 SGDLS, CDR2 YYNGEE. CDR3 loop: CASSVSEGRADTQYF. CDR3 bases: TGTGCCAGCAGCGTATCCGAGGGCCGGGCCGATACGCAGTATTTT.

This clonotype was detected a few times. The chain couples TRBV5-1 to TRBJ2-5; 14 bases map to TRBD2. CDR3 length: 18 residues. The germline CDR1 and CDR2 sequences are SGHRS and YFSETQ. V was pared by 4 bases and J by 1 base, with 9 bases of the junction left unmatched. CDR3 in DNA: TGCGCCAGCAGCAGGGGACTAGCGGGAGAGGGTCCCCAAGAGACCCAGTACTTC. As protein: CASSRGLAGEGPQETQYF.

Concerning this clonotype itself: A clone one base away is much larger, so this may be a read error. The chain links TRBV28 to TRBJ1-6; 8 bases agree with TRBD1. Germline CDR1 and CDR2: MDHEN and SYDVKM. The CDR3 is 14 amino acids. The CDR3 nucleotides read TGTGCCAGCGGTTTGGGCAGGGGGCCTTCACCCCTCCACTTT. Encoded protein: CASGLGRGPSPLHF. The full variable domain, rest sourced from reference TRBV28 and TRBJ1-6, is DVKVTQSSRYLVKRTGEKVFLECVQDMDHENMFWYRQDPGLGLRLIYFSYDVKMKEKGDIPEGYSVSREKKERFSLILESASTNQTSMYLCASGLGRGPSPLHFGNGTRLTVT.

This clonotype was observed a few times. The chain couples TRBV24-1 to TRBJ1-5; unclear D gene. The V end lost 4 bases, the J end lost 2 bases, and 14 bases lay between the germline ends. CDR1 KGHDR and CDR2 SFDVKD come from the germline V gene. The CDR3 sequence is 16 residues long. The chain's CDR3 is CATSDSPLPGNQPQHF. CDR3 coding DNA: TGTGCCACCAGTGACAGCCCGCTCCCGGGCAATCAGCCCCAGCATTTT.

This clonotype was found once. The chain couples TRBV27 to TRBJ2-1, with 11 bases that match TRBD1. Germline V gene lookup returns CDR1 MNHEY and CDR2 SMNVEV (reference sequence). The CDR3 runs 19 residues. V shed 6 bases and J 3 bases; nucleotides not matched to a gene: 16. CDR3 region: CASSDGTGGMFAVYNEQFF. The CDR3, as DNA: TGTGCCAGCAGCGACGGGACAGGGGGTATGTTCGCGGTCTACAATGAGCAGTTCTTC.

The chain has TRBV7-3 and TRBJ2-1; TRBD1 agrees at 8 bases. The junction had 9 bases not matched to a gene; V was cut back by 5 bases and J by 6 bases. Per germline, CDR1 SGHTA and CDR2 FQGTGA. This CDR3 has 15 amino acids. CDR3 in amino acids: CASSPLGQAGNEQFF. CDR3 sequence (DNA): TGTGCCAGCAGCCCTCTGGGACAGGCAGGCAATGAGCAGTTCTTC.

This clonotype has ten or more counts. The genes are TRBV14 and TRBJ2-7; 9 bases align to TRBD1. Germline lookup yields CDR1 SGHDN and CDR2 FVKESK. The CDR3 is made up of 15 amino acids. Trimming removed 4 bases from V and 4 bases from J; junction bases left unmatched: 8. The CDR3: CASSLGTGTGYEQYF. In nucleotides, the CDR3 is TGTGCCAGCAGCCTGGGGACAGGGACTGGGTACGAGCAGTACTTC.

This clonotype was observed many times. The chain has TRBV5-1 and TRBJ2-7; 7 bases line up with TRBD1. CDR3 length: 16 amino acids. V dropped 3 bases and J dropped 2; count of bases not matched to a gene: 11. Germline V lookup: CDR1 SGHRS, CDR2 YFSETQ. CDR3 coding DNA: TGCGCCAGCAGCTGGGGTAGTGTGACAGGGCCCTACGAGCAGTACTTC. This translates into CASSWGSVTGPYEQYF.

This clonotype occurred once. A much larger clone differs from this one at a single base, so this may be a read error. The chain employs TRBV27 and TRBJ1-1, with D perhaps TRBD1 (6 bases). Germline assignment: CDR1 MNHEY and CDR2 SMNVEV (reference sequence). V dropped 10 bases and J dropped 1 base, with 10 bases sitting between them. The CDR3 loop spans 12 amino acids. CDR3 in amino acids: CATRTANTEAFF. The CDR3 DNA sequence: TGTGCCACCAGGACAGCGAACACTGAAGCTTTCTTT.

Ten or more counts support this clonotype. The J gene is TRBJ2-3, the V gene TRBV5-1, with D perhaps assigned TRBD1 or TRBD2 (5 bases each). Germline V lookup: CDR1 SGHRS, CDR2 YFSETQ. Trimming took 0 bases from V and 2 from J, leaving 10 bases between them. This CDR3 is built from 15 residues. CDR3 loop: CASSLGSGPTDTQYF. For the CDR3, the DNA is TGCGCCAGCAGCTTGGGTTCGGGACCCACAGATACGCAGTATTTT. Filled out from reference TRBV5-1 and TRBJ2-3, the complete variable domain reads KAGVTQTPRYLIKTRGQQVTLSCSPISGHRSVSWYQQTPGQGLQFLFEYFSETQRNKGNFPGRFSGRQFSNSRSEMNVSTLELGDSALYLCASSLGSGPTDTQYFGPGTRLTVL.

The chain uses TRBV25-1 and TRBJ2-2, with D possibly TRBD1 on 5 matching bases. Trimming removed 3 bases at V and 6 bases at J, with 14 bases between. Germline-derived CDR1 and CDR2 are MGHDK and SYGVNS. CDR3 length: 15 amino acids. The CDR3 loop reads CASSEGQGGAGELFF. CDR3 DNA: TGTGCCAGCAGTGAGGGGCAGGGTGGAGCCGGGGAGCTGTTTTTT.

The table lists this clonotype with many counts. The J gene is TRBJ1-1, the V gene TRBV30; D call uncertain. Germline V lookup: CDR1 GTSNPN, CDR2 SVGIG (reference sequence). Trimming shortened V by 4 bases and J by 5 bases, and 17 bases separated the two germline ends. The CDR3 sequence is 14 residues long. The CDR3 coding sequence is TGTGCCTGGACTAGGGTAGCGGGAGGGACTGAAGCTTTCTTT. Translation gives CAWTRVAGGTEAFF.

The chain employs TRBV29-1 and TRBJ2-3; D possibly corresponds to TRBD2 (5 bases). V lost 5 bases, J lost 4 bases, and 22 bases lay in between. Germline V gene data show CDR1 as SQVTM and CDR2 as ANQGSEA. There are 16 residues in the CDR3. The CDR3 loop is CSVLLTGPAGADTQYF. The CDR3 DNA follows: TGCAGCGTTTTACTTACCGGGCCCGCGGGCGCAGATACGCAGTATTTT.